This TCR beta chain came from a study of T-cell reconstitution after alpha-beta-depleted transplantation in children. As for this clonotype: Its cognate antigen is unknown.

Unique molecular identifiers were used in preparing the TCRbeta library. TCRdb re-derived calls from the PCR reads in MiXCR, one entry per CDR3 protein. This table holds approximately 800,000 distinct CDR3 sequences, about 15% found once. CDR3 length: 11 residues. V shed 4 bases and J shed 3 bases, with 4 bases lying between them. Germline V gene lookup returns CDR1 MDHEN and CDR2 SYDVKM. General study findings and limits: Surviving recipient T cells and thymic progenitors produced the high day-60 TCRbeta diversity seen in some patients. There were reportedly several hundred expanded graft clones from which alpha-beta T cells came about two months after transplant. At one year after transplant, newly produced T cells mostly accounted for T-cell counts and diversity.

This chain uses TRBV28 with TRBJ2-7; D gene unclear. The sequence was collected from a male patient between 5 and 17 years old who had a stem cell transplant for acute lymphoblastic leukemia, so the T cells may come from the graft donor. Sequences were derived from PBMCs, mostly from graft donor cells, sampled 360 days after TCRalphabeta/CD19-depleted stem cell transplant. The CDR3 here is CASSWVYEQYF. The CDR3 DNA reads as TGTGCCAGCAGTTGGGTCTACGAGCAGTACTTC.